Reported below is one T cell receptor beta chain. This clonotype was seen a handful of times. Its antigen is still unknown. No quality values exist for individual bases; no much larger clone is one base distant. Receptor libraries were prepared by 5' RACE. TCRbeta was amplified in two rounds of PCR using Phusion High-Fidelity polymerase, and the primers added sample-specific barcodes. TCRbeta libraries were generated by template-switch cDNA synthesis with SMARTScribe reverse transcriptase and a TRBC-specific primer. After barcoding, samples were pooled and then prepared using the NEBNext Ultra DNA Library Prep Kit for Illumina. Sequencing of libraries was performed on an Illumina MiSeq with the MiSeq reagent kit v2, 300 cycles. The published analysis was carried out like this. Reads were demultiplexed by barcode with Jemultiplexer and were aligned with MiTCR using default parameters. VDJtools removed non-functional sequences, and clonotypes were defined by amino acid sequence, with clonotype frequencies based on assigned sequence reads. Clonal space homeostasis binned clonotypes by frequency as over-represented (0.05-1), large, medium and small. In TCRdb, the public reads were trimmed at Q25 with fastp and aligned with MiXCR, with productive beta chains retained. Every distinct CDR3 protein forms one entry, paired with its most common genes and DNA. Clone size and V and J calls follow TCRdb, not the original study. Counted in this sample were roughly 1,000 distinct CDR3 sequences; 20% to 25% of them appeared once. Jointly, the top ten make up 45% of the sample.

The time point label for this specimen denotes: mid-infection, around enteric fever diagnosis. Using flow cytometry, MAIT cells, defined as Valpha7.2+ CD161+ T cells, were identified and sorted. Over time, circulating MAIT cell TCRbeta repertoires were profiled in over five volunteers who came down with enteric fever following controlled oral challenge with live Salmonella Paratyphi A. Each diagnosed volunteer contributed MAIT cell samples at pre-infection, mid-infection and post-infection timepoints. Enteric fever was diagnosed as Paratyphi A bacteremia and/or persistent fever above 38 °C lasting more than 12 hours. Infection was diagnosed in challenged volunteers between day 4 and day 7 after challenge. Between 5,000 and 10,000 MAIT cells per sample were sorted directly into RNAqueous-Micro lysis buffer for RNA extraction. Lymphoprep gradient centrifugation was used to isolate peripheral blood mononuclear cells from both the blood samples and the leukocyte cones. Cell sorting used a BD FACSAria Fusion or BD FACSAria III sorter.

This record belongs to a study of MAIT cells during Salmonella Paratyphi A infection (dated by TCRdb to between 2016 and 2019). Some background on the complete study: A single dose of 1-5x10^3 CFU of S. Paratyphi A strain NVGH308 was swallowed by adult volunteers aged 18 to 60. Diagnosed volunteers received ciprofloxacin 500 mg twice daily for 14 days starting at diagnosis.

Findings and caveats that apply to the study as a whole: The availability of volunteer samples limited the sample sizes, but these sizes were considered adequate to detect differences between groups. More expansion or contraction among the top five MAIT clonotypes was shown in diagnosed volunteers than in healthy controls (approximately 0.53 versus 0.13), suggesting infection-driven repertoire reshaping. MAIT TRBV usage was oligoclonal, favouring TRBV20 and TRBV6, and appeared unchanged by infection. The space taken up by over-represented MAIT clonotypes dropped significantly from baseline to mid-infection (about 0.15 to 0.097), while post-infection showed no significant difference.

V is pared back by 6 bases and J by 5 bases, with 16 bases lying between the germline termini. In the germline V gene, CDR1 corresponds to SGHTA and CDR2 to FQGNSA. Reading from cysteine to phenylalanine, the CDR3 counts 14 amino acids. Just CDR3 DNA is preserved here, 42 bases in frame from base 1. This clonotype was sampled from a person between 18 and 75 years old who was deliberately infected with Salmonella Paratyphi A in a paratyphoid fever challenge study. Source: MAIT cells from blood, taken at the middle sampling point of the challenge study. The V and J segments used are TRBV7-2 and TRBJ2-5, with the D gene call left open. The CDR3 amino acid sequence is: CASRWGFIGETQYF. The nucleotides are TGTGCCAGCAGATGGGGTTTCATAGGGGAGACCCAGTACTTC.